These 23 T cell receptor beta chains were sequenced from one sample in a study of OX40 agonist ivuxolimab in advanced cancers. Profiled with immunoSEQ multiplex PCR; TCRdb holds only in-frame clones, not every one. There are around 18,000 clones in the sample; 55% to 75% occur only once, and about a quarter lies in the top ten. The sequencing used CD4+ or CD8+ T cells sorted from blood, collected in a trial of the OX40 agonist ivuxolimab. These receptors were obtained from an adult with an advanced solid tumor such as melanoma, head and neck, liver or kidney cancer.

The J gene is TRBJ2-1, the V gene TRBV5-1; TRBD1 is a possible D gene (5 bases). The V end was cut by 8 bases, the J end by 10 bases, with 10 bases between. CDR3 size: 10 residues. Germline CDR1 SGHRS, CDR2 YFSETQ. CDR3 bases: TGCGCCAGGATTCGGACAGAGCAGTTCTTC. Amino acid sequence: CARIRTEQFF.

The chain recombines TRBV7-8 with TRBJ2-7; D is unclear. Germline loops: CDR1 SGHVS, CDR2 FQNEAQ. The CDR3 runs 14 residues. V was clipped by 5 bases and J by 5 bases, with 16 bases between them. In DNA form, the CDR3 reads TGTGCCAGCAGCCCCACTCCTAACCCACACGAGCAGTACTTC. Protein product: CASSPTPNPHEQYF. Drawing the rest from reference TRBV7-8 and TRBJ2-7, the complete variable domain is GAGVSQSPRYKVAKRGQDVALRCDPISGHVSLFWYQQALGQGPEFLTYFQNEAQLDKSGLPSDRFFAERPEGSVSTLKIQRTQQEDSAVYLCASSPTPNPHEQYFGPGTRLTVT.

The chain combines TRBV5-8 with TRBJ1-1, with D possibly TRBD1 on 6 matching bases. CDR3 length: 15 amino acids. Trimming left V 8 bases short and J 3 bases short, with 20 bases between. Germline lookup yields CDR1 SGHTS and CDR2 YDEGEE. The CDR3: CASGQSDQVYTEAFF. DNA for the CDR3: TGTGCCAGTGGACAGTCGGACCAGGTATACACTGAAGCTTTCTTT.

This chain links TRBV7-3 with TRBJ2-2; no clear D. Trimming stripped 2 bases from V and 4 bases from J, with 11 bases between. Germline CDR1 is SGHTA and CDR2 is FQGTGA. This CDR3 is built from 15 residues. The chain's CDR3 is CASSLDGYGTGELFF. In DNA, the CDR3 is TGTGCCAGCAGCTTAGACGGGTATGGCACCGGGGAGCTGTTTTTT.

The DNA for the CDR3 is TGTGCCAGCAGCTTAGGACGGTATAGCAATCAGCCCCAGCATTTT. This encodes CASSLGRYSNQPQHF. This sequence joins TRBV11-3 and TRBJ1-5, with unresolved D. This CDR3 spans 15 amino acids. Germline V gene data show CDR1 as SGHNT and CDR2 as YENEEA. Trimming took off 1 base at V and 0 bases at J, with 7 bases between the two ends.

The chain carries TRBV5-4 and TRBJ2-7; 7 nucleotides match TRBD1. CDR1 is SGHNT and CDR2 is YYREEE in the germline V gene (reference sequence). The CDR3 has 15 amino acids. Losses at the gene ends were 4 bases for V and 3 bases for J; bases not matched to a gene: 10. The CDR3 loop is CASSPGTAVVYEQYF. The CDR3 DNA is TGTGCCAGCAGCCCCGGGACAGCAGTGGTCTACGAGCAGTACTTC. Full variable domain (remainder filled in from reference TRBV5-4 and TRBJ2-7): ETGVTQSPTHLIKTRGQQVTLRCSSQSGHNTVSWYQQALGQGPQFIFQYYREEENGRGNFPPRFSGLQFPNYSSELNVNALELDDSALYLCASSPGTAVVYEQYFGPGTRLTVT.

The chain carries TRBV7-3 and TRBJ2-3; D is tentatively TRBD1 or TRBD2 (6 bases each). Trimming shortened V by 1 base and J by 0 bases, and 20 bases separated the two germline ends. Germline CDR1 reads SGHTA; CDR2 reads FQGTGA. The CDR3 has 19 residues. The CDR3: CASSLNAATRDISTDTQYF. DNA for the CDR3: TGTGCCAGCAGCTTAAATGCGGCGACGCGGGACATCAGCACAGATACGCAGTATTTT.

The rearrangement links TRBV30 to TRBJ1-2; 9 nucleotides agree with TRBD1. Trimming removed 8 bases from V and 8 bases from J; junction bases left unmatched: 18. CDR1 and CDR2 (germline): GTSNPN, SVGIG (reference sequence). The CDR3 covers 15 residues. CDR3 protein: CARDLHRQGERGYTF. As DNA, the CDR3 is TGTGCCCGCGACCTGCACCGACAGGGGGAAAGAGGCTACACCTTC.

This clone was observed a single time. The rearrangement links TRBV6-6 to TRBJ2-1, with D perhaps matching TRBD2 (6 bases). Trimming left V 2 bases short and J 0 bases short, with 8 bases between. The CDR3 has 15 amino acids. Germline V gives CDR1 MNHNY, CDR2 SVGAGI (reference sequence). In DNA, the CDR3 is TGTGCCAGCAGTTACGCGGAGGGCTCCTACAATGAGCAGTTCTTC. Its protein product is CASSYAEGSYNEQFF.

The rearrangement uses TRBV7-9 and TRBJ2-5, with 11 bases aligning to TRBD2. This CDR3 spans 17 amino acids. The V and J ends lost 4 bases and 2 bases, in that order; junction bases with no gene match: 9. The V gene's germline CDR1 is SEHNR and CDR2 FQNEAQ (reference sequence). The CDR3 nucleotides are TGTGCCAGCAGCTCGTTAGTTATAGCGGGGGGGCAAGAGACCCAGTACTTC. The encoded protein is CASSSLVIAGGQETQYF.

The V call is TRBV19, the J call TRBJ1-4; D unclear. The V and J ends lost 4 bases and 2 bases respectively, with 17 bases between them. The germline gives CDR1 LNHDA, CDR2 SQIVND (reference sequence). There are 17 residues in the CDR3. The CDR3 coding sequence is TGTGCCAGTAGTACTGGGCCCACCCCGGGGACTAATGAAAAACTGTTTTTT. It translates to CASSTGPTPGTNEKLFF.

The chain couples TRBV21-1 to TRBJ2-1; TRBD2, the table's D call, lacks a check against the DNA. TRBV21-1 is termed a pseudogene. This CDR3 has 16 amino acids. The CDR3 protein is CASSKGDGGTYNEQFF. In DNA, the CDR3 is TGTGCCAGCAGCAAAGGTGACGGGGGGACCTACAATGAGCAGTTCTTC.

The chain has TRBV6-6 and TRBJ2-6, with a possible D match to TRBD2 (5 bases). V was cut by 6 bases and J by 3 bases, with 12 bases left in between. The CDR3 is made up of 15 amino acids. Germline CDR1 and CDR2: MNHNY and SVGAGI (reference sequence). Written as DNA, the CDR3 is TGTGCCAGCAGCTCCGCGGGCTTTGGGGCCAACGTCCTGACTTTC. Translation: CASSSAGFGANVLTF.

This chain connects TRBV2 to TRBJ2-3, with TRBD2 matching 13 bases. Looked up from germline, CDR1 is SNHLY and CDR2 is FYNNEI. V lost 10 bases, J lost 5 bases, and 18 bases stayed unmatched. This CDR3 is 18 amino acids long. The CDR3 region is CATGLKLGTSGDLDTQYF. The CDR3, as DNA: TGTGCCACCGGATTAAAACTCGGGACTAGCGGGGACCTAGATACGCAGTATTTT.

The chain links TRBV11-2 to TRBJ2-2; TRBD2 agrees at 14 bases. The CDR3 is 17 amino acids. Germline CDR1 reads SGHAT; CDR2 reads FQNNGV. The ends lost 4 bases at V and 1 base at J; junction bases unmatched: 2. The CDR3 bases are TGTGCCAGCAGCTCGGGACTAGCGGGGGTGAACACCGGGGAGCTGTTTTTT. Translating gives CASSSGLAGVNTGELFF.

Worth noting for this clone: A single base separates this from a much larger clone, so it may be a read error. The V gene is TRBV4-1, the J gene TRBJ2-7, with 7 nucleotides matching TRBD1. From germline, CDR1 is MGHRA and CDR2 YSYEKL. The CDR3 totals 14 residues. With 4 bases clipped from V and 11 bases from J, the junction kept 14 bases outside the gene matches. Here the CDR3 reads CASSLAGQAGPKYF. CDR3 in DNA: TGCGCCAGCAGCCTTGCCGGACAGGCCGGTCCTAAGTACTTC.

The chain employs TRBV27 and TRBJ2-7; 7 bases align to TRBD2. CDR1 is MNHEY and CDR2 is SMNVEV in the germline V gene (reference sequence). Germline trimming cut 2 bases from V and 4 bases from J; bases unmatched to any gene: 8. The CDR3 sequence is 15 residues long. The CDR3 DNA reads TGTGCCAGCAGTTTAGGTTCTAGCGGCTTGTACGAGCAGTACTTC. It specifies CASSLGSSGLYEQYF.

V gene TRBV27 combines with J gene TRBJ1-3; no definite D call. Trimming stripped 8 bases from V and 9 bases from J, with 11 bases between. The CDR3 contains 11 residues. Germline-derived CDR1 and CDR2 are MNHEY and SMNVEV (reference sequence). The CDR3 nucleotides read TGTGCCAGCCGATTGGGAGGCACCATATATTTT. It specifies CASRLGGTIYF.

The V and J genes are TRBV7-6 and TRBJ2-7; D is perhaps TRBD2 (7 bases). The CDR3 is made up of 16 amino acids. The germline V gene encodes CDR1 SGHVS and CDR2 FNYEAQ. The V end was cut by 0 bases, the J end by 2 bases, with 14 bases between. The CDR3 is CASSLAGGGRTYEQYF. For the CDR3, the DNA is TGTGCCAGCAGCTTAGCGGGCGGGGGCCGGACCTACGAGCAGTACTTC.

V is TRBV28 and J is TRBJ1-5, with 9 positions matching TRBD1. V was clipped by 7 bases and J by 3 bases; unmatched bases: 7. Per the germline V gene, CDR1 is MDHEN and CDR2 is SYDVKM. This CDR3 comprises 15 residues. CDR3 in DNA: TGTGCCAGCAAACCCGGGACAGGGATCAATCAGCCCCAGCATTTT. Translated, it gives CASKPGTGINQPQHF. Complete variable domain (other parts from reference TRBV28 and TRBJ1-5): DVKVTQSSRYLVKRTGEKVFLECVQDMDHENMFWYRQDPGLGLRLIYFSYDVKMKEKGDIPEGYSVSREKKERFSLILESASTNQTSMYLCASKPGTGINQPQHFGDGTRLSIL.

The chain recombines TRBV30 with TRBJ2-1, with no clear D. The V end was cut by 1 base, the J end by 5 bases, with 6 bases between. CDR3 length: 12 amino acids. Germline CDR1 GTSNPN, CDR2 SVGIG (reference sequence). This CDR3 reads CAWSGTNNEQFF. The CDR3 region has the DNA TGTGCCTGGAGTGGGACCAACAATGAGCAGTTCTTC.

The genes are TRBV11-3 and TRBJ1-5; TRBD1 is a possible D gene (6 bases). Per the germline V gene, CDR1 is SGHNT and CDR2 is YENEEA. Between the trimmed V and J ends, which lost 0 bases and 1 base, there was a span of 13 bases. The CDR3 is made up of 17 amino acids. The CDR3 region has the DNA TGTGCCAGCAGCTTAGAACGGACAGAGCCGAGCAATCAGCCCCAGCATTTT. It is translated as CASSLERTEPSNQPQHF.

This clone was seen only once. CDR3 sequence reads: CASSFGQILYPGNTIYF. The CDR3 nucleotides read TGTGCCAGCAGCTTCGGACAGATCCTCTACCCTGGAAACACCATATATTTT. The chain has TRBV7-9 and TRBJ1-3, with TRBD1 as a possible D gene (6 bases). Per the germline V gene, CDR1 is SEHNR and CDR2 is FQNEAQ (reference sequence). The CDR3 sequence is 17 residues long. The V end was cut by 3 bases, the J end by 2 bases, with 17 bases between.